The TCR beta chain described here comes from a study of blood T cell repertoires in COVID-19. Study at large: Some COVID-19 samples were acute and others convalescent; all came from the United States, Italy and Spain. Sample material is recorded as cDNA or gDNA derived from T cells, B-cell-depleted T cells, or PBMCs.

This clone was counted once. The germline gives CDR1 GTSNPN, CDR2 SVGIG (reference sequence). V lost 0 bases, J lost 10 bases, and 15 bases lay in between. CDR3 length: 13 residues. Under the authors' procedure: Estimated nucleated cell counts came from reference gene primer amplification. The data were produced by immunoSEQ multiplex PCR, yet TCRdb's version contains in-frame clones alone and is incomplete. That table is the source of V, J and clone size, and D and trimming were worked out from the DNA. Of 55,000 to 65,000 clones in the sample, about 79% were seen once. The TCR originated in a woman aged 55-70 years with acute or convalescent COVID-19. The sample consisted of peripheral blood. The chain uses TRBV30 and TRBJ1-1, with a weak D call TRBD1 (6 bases). Here the CDR3 DNA reads TGTGCCTGGAGTGTAGGGGGGGGCTCGGGAGCTTTCTTT. Encoded protein: CAWSVGGGSGAFF.